The T cell receptor (beta chain) under discussion was sequenced for a study of cytomegalovirus exposure and HLA in healthy donors. General study results and limits: An analysis that was carried out later associated some 17,000 TCR beta sequences with HLA alleles at 0.05 false discovery rate. A later analysis revealed that TCR association rates differed between HLA loci, peaking at DRB1 and bottoming out at HLA-C.

This clone showed up just a few times. The antigen is undetermined. Germline V gene lookup returns CDR1 MDHEN and CDR2 SYDVKM. The CDR3 length is 12 residues. V lost 2 bases, J lost 6 bases, and 5 bases lay in between. PCR employed 60 Vbeta and 13 Jbeta primers. Here immunoSEQ multiplex PCR was the method, and the copy in TCRdb shows in-frame clones only, minus some. The sample consists of roughly 130,000 clones, about 76% of them appearing once. The source material was PBMCs. This receptor was taken from a young man in good health and CMV-seronegative. The chain combines TRBV28 with TRBJ1-5; the D gene is possibly TRBD1 (5 bases). For the CDR3, the DNA is TGTGCCAGCAGTTTACAGGGTCAGCCCCAGCATTTT. Amino acids: CASSLQGQPQHF.